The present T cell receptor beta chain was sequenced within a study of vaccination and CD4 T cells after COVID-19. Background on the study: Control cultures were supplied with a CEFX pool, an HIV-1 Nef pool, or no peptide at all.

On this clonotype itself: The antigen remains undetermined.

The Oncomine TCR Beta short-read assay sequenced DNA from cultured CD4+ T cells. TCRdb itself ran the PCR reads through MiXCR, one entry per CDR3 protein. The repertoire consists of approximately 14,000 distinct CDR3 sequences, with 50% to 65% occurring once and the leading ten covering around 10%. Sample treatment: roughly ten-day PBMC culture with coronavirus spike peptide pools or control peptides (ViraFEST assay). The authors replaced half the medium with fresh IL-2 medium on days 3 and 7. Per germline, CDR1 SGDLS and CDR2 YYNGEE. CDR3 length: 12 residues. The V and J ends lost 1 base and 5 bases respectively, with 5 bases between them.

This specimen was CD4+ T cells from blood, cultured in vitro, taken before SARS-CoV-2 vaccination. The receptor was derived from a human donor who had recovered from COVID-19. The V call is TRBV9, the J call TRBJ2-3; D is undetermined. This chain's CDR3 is CASSVLGDTQYF. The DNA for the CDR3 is TGTGCCAGCAGCGTATTAGGAGATACGCAGTATTTT.